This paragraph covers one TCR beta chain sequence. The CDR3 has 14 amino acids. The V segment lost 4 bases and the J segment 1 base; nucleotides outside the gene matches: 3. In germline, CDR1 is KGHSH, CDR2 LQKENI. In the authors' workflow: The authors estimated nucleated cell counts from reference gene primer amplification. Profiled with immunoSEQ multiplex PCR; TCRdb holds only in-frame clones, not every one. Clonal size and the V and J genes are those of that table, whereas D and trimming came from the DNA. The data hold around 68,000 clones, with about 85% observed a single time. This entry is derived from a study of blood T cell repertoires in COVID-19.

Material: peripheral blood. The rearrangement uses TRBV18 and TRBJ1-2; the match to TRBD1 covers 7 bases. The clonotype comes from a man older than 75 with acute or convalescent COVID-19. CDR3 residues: CASSLRDSNYGYTF. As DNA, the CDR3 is TGTGCCAGCTCACTCCGGGACAGTAACTATGGCTACACCTTC.